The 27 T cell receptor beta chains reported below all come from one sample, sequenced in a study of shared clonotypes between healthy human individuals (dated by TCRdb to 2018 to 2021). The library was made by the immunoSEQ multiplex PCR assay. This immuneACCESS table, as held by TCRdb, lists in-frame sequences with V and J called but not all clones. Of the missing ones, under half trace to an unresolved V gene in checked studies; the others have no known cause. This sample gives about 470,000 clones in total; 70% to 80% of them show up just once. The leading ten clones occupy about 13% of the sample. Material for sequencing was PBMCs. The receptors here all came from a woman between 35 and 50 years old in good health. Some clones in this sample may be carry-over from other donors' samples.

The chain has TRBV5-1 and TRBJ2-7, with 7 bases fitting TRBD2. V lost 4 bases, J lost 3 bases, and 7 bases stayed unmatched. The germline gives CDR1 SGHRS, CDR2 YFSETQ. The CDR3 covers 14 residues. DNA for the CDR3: TGCGCCAGCAGCCCGGACGGGGGGATCTACGAGCAGTACTTC. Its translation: CASSPDGGIYEQYF.

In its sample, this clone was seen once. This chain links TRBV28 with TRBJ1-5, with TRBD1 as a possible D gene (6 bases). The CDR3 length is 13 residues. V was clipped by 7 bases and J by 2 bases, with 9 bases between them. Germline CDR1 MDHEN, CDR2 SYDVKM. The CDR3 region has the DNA TGTGCCAGCACAAACAGGGGCAATCAGCCCCAGCATTTT. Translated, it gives CASTNRGNQPQHF.

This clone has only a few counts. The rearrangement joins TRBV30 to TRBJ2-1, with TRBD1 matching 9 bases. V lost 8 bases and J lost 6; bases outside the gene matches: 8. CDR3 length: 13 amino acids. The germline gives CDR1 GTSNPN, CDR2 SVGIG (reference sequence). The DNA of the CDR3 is TGTGCCGGAGGGACAGGGTATGTCAATGAGCAGTTCTTC. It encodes CAGGTGYVNEQFF.

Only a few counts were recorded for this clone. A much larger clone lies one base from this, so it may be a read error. CDR3 coding DNA: TGTGCCAGTAGTATAGGGAACACTGAAGCTTTCTTT. It is translated as CASSIGNTEAFF. The chain recombines TRBV19 with TRBJ1-1; no clear D gene. Germline V lookup: CDR1 LNHDA, CDR2 SQIVND (reference sequence). Trimming removed 1 base at V and 1 base at J, with 1 base between. The CDR3 is 12 amino acids.

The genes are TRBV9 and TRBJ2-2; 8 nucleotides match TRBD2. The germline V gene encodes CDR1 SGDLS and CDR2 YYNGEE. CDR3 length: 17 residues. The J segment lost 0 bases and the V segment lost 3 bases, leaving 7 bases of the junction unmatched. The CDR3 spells CASSGSAGGPNTGELFF. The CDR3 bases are TGTGCCAGCAGCGGGTCGGCGGGAGGCCCGAACACCGGGGAGCTGTTTTTT. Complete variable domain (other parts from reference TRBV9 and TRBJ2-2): DSGVTQTPKHLITATGQRVTLRCSPRSGDLSVYWYQQSLDQGLQFLIQYYNGEERAKGNILERFSAQQFPDLHSELNLSSLELGDSALYFCASSGSAGGPNTGELFFGEGSRLTVL.

This CDR3 is CASSQTPGQGIQPQHF. The CDR3 region has the DNA TGTGCCAGCAGTCAAACACCAGGACAGGGAATTCAGCCCCAGCATTTT. The chain employs TRBV7-2 and TRBJ1-5; TRBD1 aligns across 8 bases. V was pared by 6 bases and J by 6 bases, with 13 bases of the junction left unmatched. The length of the CDR3 is 16 residues. Germline values: CDR1 SGHTA, CDR2 FQGNSA.

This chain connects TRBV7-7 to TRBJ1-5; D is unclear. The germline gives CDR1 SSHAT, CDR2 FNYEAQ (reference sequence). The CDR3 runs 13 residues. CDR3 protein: CASPRKKHQPQHF. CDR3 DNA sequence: TGTGCTAGCCCCCGGAAAAAACATCAGCCCCAGCATTTT.

DNA for the CDR3: TGTGCCAGCTCACCCCGGGGGATGGGACTAGCGACCACCTACGAGCAGTACTTC. Protein product: CASSPRGMGLATTYEQYF. J is TRBJ2-7 and V is TRBV18, with 10 bases lining up with TRBD2. From germline, CDR1 is KGHSH and CDR2 LQKENI. The CDR3 extends over 18 amino acids. J was trimmed by 2 bases and V by 3 bases; bases with no gene match: 13.

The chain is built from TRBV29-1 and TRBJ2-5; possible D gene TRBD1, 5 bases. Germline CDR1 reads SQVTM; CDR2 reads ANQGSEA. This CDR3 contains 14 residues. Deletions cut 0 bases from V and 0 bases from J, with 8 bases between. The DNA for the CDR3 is TGCAGCGTTGAAGAGGACACGTACCAAGAGACCCAGTACTTC. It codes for CSVEEDTYQETQYF. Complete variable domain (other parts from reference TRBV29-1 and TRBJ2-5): SAVISQKPSRDICQRGTSLTIQCQVDSQVTMMFWYRQQPGQSLTLIATANQGSEATYESGFVIDKFPISRPNLTFSTLTVSNMSPEDSSIYLCSVEEDTYQETQYFGPGTRLLVL.

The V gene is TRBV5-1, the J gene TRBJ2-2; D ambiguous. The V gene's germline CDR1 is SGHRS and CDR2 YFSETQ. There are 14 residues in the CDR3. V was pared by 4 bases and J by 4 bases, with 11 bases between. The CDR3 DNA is TGCGCCAGCAGCCAAACACAAGTCACCGGGGAGCTGTTTTTT. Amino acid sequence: CASSQTQVTGELFF.

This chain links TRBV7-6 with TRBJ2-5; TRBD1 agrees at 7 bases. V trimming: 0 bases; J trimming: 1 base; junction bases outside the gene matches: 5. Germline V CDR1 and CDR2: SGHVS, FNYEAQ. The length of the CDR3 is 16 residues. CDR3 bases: TGTGCCAGCAGCTTAGCCCCCAGGGGGATCCAAGAGACCCAGTACTTC. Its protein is CASSLAPRGIQETQYF.

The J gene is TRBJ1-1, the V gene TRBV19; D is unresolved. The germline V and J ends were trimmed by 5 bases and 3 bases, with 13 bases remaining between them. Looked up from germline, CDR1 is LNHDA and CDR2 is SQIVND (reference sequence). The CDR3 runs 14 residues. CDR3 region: CASSLPRRYTEAFF. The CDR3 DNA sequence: TGTGCCAGTAGTCTCCCTCGTCGGTACACTGAAGCTTTCTTT.

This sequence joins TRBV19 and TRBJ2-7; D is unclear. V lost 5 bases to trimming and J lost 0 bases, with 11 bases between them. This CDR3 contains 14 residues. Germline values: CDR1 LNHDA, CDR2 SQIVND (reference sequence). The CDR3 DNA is TGTGCCAGTAGTCTCGGGTCCAGCTCCTACGAGCAGTACTTC. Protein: CASSLGSSSYEQYF.

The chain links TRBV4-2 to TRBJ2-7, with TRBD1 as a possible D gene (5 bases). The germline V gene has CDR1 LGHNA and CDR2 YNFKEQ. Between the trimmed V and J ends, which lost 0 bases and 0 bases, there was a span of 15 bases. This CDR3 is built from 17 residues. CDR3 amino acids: CASSQEGSRRVSYEQYF. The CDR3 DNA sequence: TGTGCCAGCAGCCAAGAGGGTAGCCGCAGGGTCTCCTACGAGCAGTACTTC.

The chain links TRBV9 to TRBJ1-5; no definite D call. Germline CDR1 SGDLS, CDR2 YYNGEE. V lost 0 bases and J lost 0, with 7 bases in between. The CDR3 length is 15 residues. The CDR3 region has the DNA TGTGCCAGCAGCGTAGACGGGTCTAGCAATCAGCCCCAGCATTTT. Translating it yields CASSVDGSSNQPQHF.

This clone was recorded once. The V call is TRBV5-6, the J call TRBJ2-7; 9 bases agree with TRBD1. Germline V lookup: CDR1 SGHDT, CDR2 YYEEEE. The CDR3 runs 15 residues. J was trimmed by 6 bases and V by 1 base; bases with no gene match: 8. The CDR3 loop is CASSLFLLDRGEQYF. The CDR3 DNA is TGTGCCAGCAGCTTGTTCCTCCTGGACAGGGGCGAGCAGTACTTC.

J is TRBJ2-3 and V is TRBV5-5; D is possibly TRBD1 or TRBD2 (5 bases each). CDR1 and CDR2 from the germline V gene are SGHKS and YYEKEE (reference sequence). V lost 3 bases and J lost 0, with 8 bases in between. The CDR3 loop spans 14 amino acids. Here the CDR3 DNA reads TGTGCCAGCAGCTCAGGGACCAGCACAGATACGCAGTATTTT. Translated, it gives CASSSGTSTDTQYF.

CDR3 sequence: CASRTNPRGEQYF. DNA of the CDR3: TGTGCCAGCAGAACGAATCCTCGGGGCGAGCAGTACTTC. The rearrangement joins TRBV28 to TRBJ2-7; D is perhaps TRBD2 (5 bases). The CDR3 is 13 residues long. The germline V gene has CDR1 MDHEN and CDR2 SYDVKM. V was clipped by 6 bases and J by 6 bases, with 15 bases between them.

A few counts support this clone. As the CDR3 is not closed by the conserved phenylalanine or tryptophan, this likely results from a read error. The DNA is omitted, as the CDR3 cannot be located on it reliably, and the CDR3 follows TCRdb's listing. CDR3 sequence reads: CASSEGGQGKY. The V and J genes are TRBV2 and TRBJ2-7; the D segment call TRBD1 is taken from the table without a DNA check. From germline, CDR1 is SNHLY and CDR2 FYNNEI. The CDR3 extends over 11 residues, inclusive of both ends.

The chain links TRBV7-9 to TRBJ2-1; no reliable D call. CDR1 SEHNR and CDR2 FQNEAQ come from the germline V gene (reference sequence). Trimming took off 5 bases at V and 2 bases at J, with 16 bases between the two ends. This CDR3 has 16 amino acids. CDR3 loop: CASSRSSGITYNEQFF. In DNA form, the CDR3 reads TGTGCCAGCAGCCGGAGTTCGGGCATTACCTACAATGAGCAGTTCTTC.

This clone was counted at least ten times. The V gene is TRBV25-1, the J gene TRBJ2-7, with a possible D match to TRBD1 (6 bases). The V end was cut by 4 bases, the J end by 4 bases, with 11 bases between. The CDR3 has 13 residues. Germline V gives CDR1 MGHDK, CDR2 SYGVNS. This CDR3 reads CASSGQGRYEQYF. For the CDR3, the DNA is TGTGCCAGCAGTGGTCAGGGGAGATACGAGCAGTACTTC.

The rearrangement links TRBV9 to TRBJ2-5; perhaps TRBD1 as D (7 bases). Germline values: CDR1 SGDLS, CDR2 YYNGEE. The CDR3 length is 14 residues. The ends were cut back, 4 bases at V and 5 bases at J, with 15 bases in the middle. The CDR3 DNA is TGTGCCAGCAGCCAGGGGGGATATGGCGAGACCCAGTACTTC. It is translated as CASSQGGYGETQYF.

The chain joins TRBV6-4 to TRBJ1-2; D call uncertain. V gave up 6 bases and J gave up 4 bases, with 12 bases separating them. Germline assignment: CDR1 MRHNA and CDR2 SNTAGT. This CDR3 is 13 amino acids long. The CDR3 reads CASRDPGSYGYTF. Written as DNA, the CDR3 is TGTGCCAGCAGGGATCCAGGCTCCTATGGCTACACCTTC.

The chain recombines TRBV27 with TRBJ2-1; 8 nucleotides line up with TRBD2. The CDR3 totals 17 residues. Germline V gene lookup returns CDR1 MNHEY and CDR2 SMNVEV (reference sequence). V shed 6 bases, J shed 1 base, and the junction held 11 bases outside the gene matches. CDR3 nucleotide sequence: TGTGCCAGCAGCCCGAAGAGCGGGAGTCAGTCCTACAATGAGCAGTTCTTC. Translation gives CASSPKSGSQSYNEQFF.

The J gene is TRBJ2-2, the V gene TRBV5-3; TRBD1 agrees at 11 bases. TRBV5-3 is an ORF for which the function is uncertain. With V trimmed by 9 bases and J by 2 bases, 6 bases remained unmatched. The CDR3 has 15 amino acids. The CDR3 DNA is TGTGCCACGCGGGACAGGGGGGATAACACCGGGGAGCTGTTTTTT. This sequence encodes CATRDRGDNTGELFF.

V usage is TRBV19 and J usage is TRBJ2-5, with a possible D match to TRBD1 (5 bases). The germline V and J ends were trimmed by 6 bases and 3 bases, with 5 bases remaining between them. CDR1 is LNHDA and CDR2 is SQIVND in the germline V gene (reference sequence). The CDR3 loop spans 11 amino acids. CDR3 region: CASSREETQYF. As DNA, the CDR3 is TGTGCCAGTAGCAGGGAAGAGACCCAGTACTTC.

The CDR3 bases are TGTGCCAGCAGCGCGGGACTAGCGGGATCCTACGAGCAGTACTTC. It translates to CASSAGLAGSYEQYF. The genes are TRBV9 and TRBJ2-7, with 13 bases identical to TRBD2. The ends lost 3 bases at V and 1 base at J; junction bases unmatched: 1. CDR1 is SGDLS and CDR2 is YYNGEE in the germline V gene. This CDR3 has 15 residues.